The 31 T cell receptor beta chains below come from one sample, sequenced in a study of blood T cell repertoires in COVID-19. Clones were read by immunoSEQ multiplex PCR, and TCRdb kept only the in-frame ones, dropping some. The sample shows about 60,000 clones, roughly 90% of them seen only once. The sample consisted of peripheral blood. Receptors originate from a human donor with acute or convalescent COVID-19. The donor label of this sample is uncertain.

The V gene is TRBV7-9, the J gene TRBJ2-1; 9 positions match TRBD2. The CDR3 is 16 residues long. V trimming: 2 bases; J trimming: 1 base; junction bases outside the gene matches: 3. CDR1 is SEHNR, CDR2 FQNEAQ, per germline (reference sequence). In DNA, the CDR3 is TGTGCCAGCAGCTTAAGACTAGCGGTTTCCTACAATGAGCAGTTCTTC. This encodes CASSLRLAVSYNEQFF. The full variable domain, rest sourced from reference TRBV7-9 and TRBJ2-1, is DTGVSQNPRHKITKRGQNVTFRCDPISEHNRLYWYRQTLGQGPEFLTYFQNEAQLEKSRLLSDRFSAERPKGSFSTLEIQRTEQGDSAMYLCASSLRLAVSYNEQFFGPGTRLTVL.

This clone was seen just once. V gene TRBV5-1 combines with J gene TRBJ2-1; 11 nucleotides match TRBD2. This CDR3 comprises 17 residues. Germline V gene data show CDR1 as SGHRS and CDR2 as YFSETQ. The ends lost 0 bases at V and 6 bases at J; junction bases unmatched: 8. The CDR3 DNA reads as TGCGCCAGCAGCTTGGTAGCGGGGGGGCCCTGGACCAATGAGCAGTTCTTC. It translates to CASSLVAGGPWTNEQFF.

The CDR3: CASSQELLDRNEQFF. CDR3 nucleotides: TGTGCCAGCAGCCAAGAACTACTAGATCGTAATGAGCAGTTCTTC. The rearrangement uses TRBV3-1 (or the pseudogene TRBV3-2) and TRBJ2-1, with a tentative D call TRBD2 (5 bases). The ends were cut back, 0 bases at V and 7 bases at J, with 13 bases in the middle. The CDR3 loop spans 15 amino acids. Germline CDR1 reads LGHDT; CDR2 reads YNNKEL (reference sequence).

The genes are TRBV6-5 and TRBJ2-2, with 8 bases aligning to TRBD1. J gave up 5 bases and V 6 bases, and 5 bases lay outside the gene matches. Looked up from germline, CDR1 is MNHEY and CDR2 is SVGAGI. CDR3 size: 14 residues. The CDR3 reads CASRPGQETGELFF. In nucleotides, the CDR3 is TGTGCCAGCAGGCCGGGACAGGAGACCGGGGAGCTGTTTTTT.

Written as DNA, the CDR3 is TGTGCCAGCAGCTTAGCGGGCGGAGGAGATACGCAGTATTTT. Translating gives CASSLAGGGDTQYF. V is TRBV7-9 and J is TRBJ2-3; tentative D call: TRBD2 (5 bases). V was cut by 0 bases and J by 5 bases, with 9 bases left in between. CDR1 SEHNR and CDR2 FQNEAQ come from the germline V gene (reference sequence). The CDR3 loop spans 14 amino acids.

The V call is TRBV5-1, the J call TRBJ2-3; 8 positions match TRBD2. Germline assignment: CDR1 SGHRS and CDR2 YFSETQ. The CDR3 loop spans 16 amino acids. With V trimmed by 0 bases and J by 0 bases, 3 bases remained unmatched. This CDR3 is CASSLDASGSTDTQYF. The CDR3 DNA follows: TGCGCCAGCAGCTTGGATGCTAGCGGGAGCACAGATACGCAGTATTTT. The variable domain in full, with the rest retrieved from reference TRBV5-1 and TRBJ2-3, is KAGVTQTPRYLIKTRGQQVTLSCSPISGHRSVSWYQQTPGQGLQFLFEYFSETQRNKGNFPGRFSGRQFSNSRSEMNVSTLELGDSALYLCASSLDASGSTDTQYFGPGTRLTVL.

This rearrangement joins TRBV7-6 to TRBJ2-3, with 16 nucleotides matching TRBD2. The ends lost 3 bases at V and 5 bases at J; junction bases unmatched: 2. This CDR3 spans 16 amino acids. Germline values: CDR1 SGHVS, CDR2 FNYEAQ. For the CDR3, the DNA is TGTGCCAGCAGCTTGGGACTAGCGGGGGGGCGAGATACGCAGTATTTT. Translated, it gives CASSLGLAGGRDTQYF.

The chain uses TRBV28 and TRBJ1-1; 8 bases are shared with TRBD1. Germline CDR1 MDHEN, CDR2 SYDVKM. The CDR3 is 13 amino acids. V shed 7 bases, J shed 4 bases, and the junction held 5 bases outside the gene matches. The CDR3 nucleotides are TGTGCCAGCACCCGGACAGGGCCCACTGAAGCTTTCTTT. As protein: CASTRTGPTEAFF.

This chain joins TRBV6-5 and TRBJ1-1; possibly TRBD1 for D (5 bases). Trimming left V 7 bases short and J 3 bases short, with 15 bases between. Germline-derived CDR1 and CDR2 are MNHEY and SVGAGI. The CDR3 totals 14 residues. In DNA form, the CDR3 reads TGTGCCAGCATCAACGGGGGATTCGACACTGAAGCTTTCTTT. It codes for CASINGGFDTEAFF.

CDR3 in amino acids: CASAQGFGAGNTIYF. The CDR3 DNA is TGCGCCAGCGCTCAAGGCTTTGGAGCTGGAAACACCATATATTTT. The chain recombines TRBV5-1 with TRBJ1-3; D gene uncertain. The CDR3 runs 15 residues. Germline lookup yields CDR1 SGHRS and CDR2 YFSETQ. Trimming stripped 7 bases from V and 2 bases from J, with 16 bases between.

The genes are TRBV28 and TRBJ1-1; 7 positions agree with TRBD1. Per germline, CDR1 MDHEN and CDR2 SYDVKM. This CDR3 is 14 amino acids long. Trimming took 6 bases from V and 5 from J; bases not matched to a gene: 9. The CDR3 coding sequence is TGTGCCAGCAGGACTAGGGGGCTAGTAACTGAAGCTTTCTTT. Translation gives CASRTRGLVTEAFF.

This clone was counted once. The rearrangement uses TRBV9 and TRBJ2-3, with 14 bases lining up with TRBD2. The CDR3 has 16 residues. V lost 2 bases to trimming and J lost 3 bases; unmatched junction nucleotides: 2. CDR1 SGDLS and CDR2 YYNGEE come from the germline V gene. The CDR3 DNA sequence: TGTGCCAGCAGCGTCCGGACTAGCGGGGGGACAGATACGCAGTATTTT. Residues: CASSVRTSGGTDTQYF. Drawing the rest from reference TRBV9 and TRBJ2-3, the complete variable domain is DSGVTQTPKHLITATGQRVTLRCSPRSGDLSVYWYQQSLDQGLQFLIQYYNGEERAKGNILERFSAQQFPDLHSELNLSSLELGDSALYFCASSVRTSGGTDTQYFGPGTRLTVL.

V gene TRBV2 combines with J gene TRBJ2-2; 7 bases are shared with TRBD1. The J segment lost 4 bases and the V segment lost 4 bases, leaving 9 bases of the junction unmatched. The CDR3 is made up of 16 amino acids. Germline CDR1 reads SNHLY; CDR2 reads FYNNEI. CDR3 in DNA: TGTGCCAGCAGTGTCAGACAGGGCAGTAGCACCGGGGAGCTGTTTTTT. This encodes CASSVRQGSSTGELFF.

The CDR3 loop is CASSLAEEYEQYF. The CDR3 DNA is TGTGCCAGCAGCTTAGCGGAGGAATACGAGCAGTACTTC. V is TRBV7-6 and J is TRBJ2-7, with a weak D call TRBD2 (5 bases). V was trimmed by 0 bases and J by 4 bases, leaving 7 bases between them. The CDR3 is 13 residues long. CDR1 and CDR2 from the germline V gene are SGHVS and FNYEAQ.

The chain carries TRBV7-6 and TRBJ1-5; no clear D gene. Germline assignment: CDR1 SGHVS and CDR2 FNYEAQ. CDR3 length: 14 residues. Deletions cut 1 base from V and 2 bases from J, with 6 bases between. CDR3 in DNA: TGTGCCAGCAGCTTAGATCTTGGCAATCAGCCCCAGCATTTT. It encodes CASSLDLGNQPQHF.

V gene TRBV5-1 combines with J gene TRBJ2-5; TRBD2 agrees at 7 bases. CDR3 size: 16 residues. CDR1 is SGHRS and CDR2 is YFSETQ in the germline V gene. With 2 bases clipped from V and 4 bases from J, the junction kept 11 bases outside the gene matches. The CDR3 DNA is TGCGCCAGCAGCTTCGATGGGGGGAGGGCCCGAGAGACCCAGTACTTC. Amino acids: CASSFDGGRARETQYF.

The V gene is TRBV5-1, the J gene TRBJ1-1; unclear D gene. Germline loops: CDR1 SGHRS, CDR2 YFSETQ. V was clipped by 4 bases and J by 3 bases, with 13 bases between them. This CDR3 comprises 14 residues. The CDR3 DNA sequence: TGCGCCAGCAGCCGCCTGCTCCGGGACACTGAAGCTTTCTTT. As protein: CASSRLLRDTEAFF.

J is TRBJ2-3 and V is TRBV7-9; D not certain. Trimming took off 6 bases at V and 4 bases at J, with 14 bases between the two ends. Germline CDR1 is SEHNR and CDR2 is FQNEAQ (reference sequence). The CDR3 spans 14 residues. CDR3 region: CASSPGVVADTQYF. The CDR3 DNA reads as TGTGCCAGCAGTCCCGGAGTAGTCGCAGATACGCAGTATTTT.

This clone has just one count. This chain connects TRBV15 to TRBJ1-1, with D perhaps matching TRBD1 (6 bases). Trimming took 3 bases from V and 3 from J, leaving 14 bases between them. CDR1 and CDR2 from the germline V gene are LNHNV and YYDKDF (reference sequence). The CDR3 length is 15 residues. The CDR3 reads CATSSGDNWDTEAFF. The DNA of the CDR3 is TGTGCCACCAGCAGCGGGGACAACTGGGACACTGAAGCTTTCTTT. Drawing the rest from reference TRBV15 and TRBJ1-1, the complete variable domain is DAMVIQNPRYQVTQFGKPVTLSCSQTLNHNVMYWYQQKSSQAPKLLFHYYDKDFNNEADTPDNFQSRRPNTSFCFLDIRSPGLGDTAMYLCATSSGDNWDTEAFFGQGTRLTVV.

CDR3 nucleotide sequence: TGTGCCAGCAGCTTACAGGGGACAGTCAATTCACCCCTCCACTTT. Translating gives CASSLQGTVNSPLHF. The chain couples TRBV7-9 to TRBJ1-6; TRBD1 aligns across 7 bases. Germline V CDR1 and CDR2: SEHNR, FQNEAQ (reference sequence). V lost 2 bases to trimming and J lost 7 bases; unmatched junction nucleotides: 5. The CDR3 length is 15 residues.

The chain carries TRBV3-1 (or the pseudogene TRBV3-2) and TRBJ2-4, with 8 bases fitting TRBD2. The CDR3 is made up of 17 amino acids. Germline V gene sequence: CDR1 LGHDT, CDR2 YNNKEL (reference sequence). The V segment lost 0 bases and the J segment 0 bases; nucleotides outside the gene matches: 4. CDR3 region: CASSQEASGRAKNIQYF. The DNA for the CDR3 is TGTGCCAGCAGCCAAGAGGCCAGCGGGAGAGCCAAAAACATTCAGTACTTC.

This chain uses TRBV27 with TRBJ1-6; 9 bases line up with TRBD1. Trimming cost V 4 bases and J 4 bases; bases outside gene matches: 5. CDR3 size: 16 residues. Germline CDR1 and CDR2: MNHEY and SMNVEV (reference sequence). CDR3 sequence: CASSYRGLDYNSPLHF. The CDR3 region has the DNA TGTGCCAGCAGTTACAGGGGGCTAGATTATAATTCACCCCTCCACTTT.

In the case of this clone: This sample includes further DNA sequences coding for the same CDR3. The chain is built from TRBV10-1 and TRBJ2-3; 7 bases agree with TRBD1. The CDR3 extends over 15 amino acids. Germline-derived CDR1 and CDR2 are WNHNN and SYGVQD (reference sequence). The V and J ends lost 1 base and 3 bases, in that order; junction bases with no gene match: 4. CDR3 protein: CASSEFRGSTDTQYF. The CDR3 DNA follows: TGCGCCAGCAGTGAGTTCAGGGGGTCAACAGATACGCAGTATTTT.

V gene TRBV18 combines with J gene TRBJ1-1, with 7 bases identical to TRBD1. This CDR3 has 14 residues. V lost 5 bases and J lost 4; bases outside the gene matches: 7. Per the germline V gene, CDR1 is KGHSH and CDR2 is LQKENI. The CDR3 protein is CASSFDRASTEAFF. DNA of the CDR3: TGTGCCAGCTCATTTGACAGGGCTAGCACTGAAGCTTTCTTT. The full variable domain, its missing parts supplied by reference TRBV18 and TRBJ1-1, is NAGVMQNPRHLVRRRGQEARLRCSPMKGHSHVYWYRQLPEEGLKFMVYLQKENIIDESGMPKERFSAEFPKEGPSILRIQQVVRGDSAAYFCASSFDRASTEAFFGQGTRLTVV.

The rearrangement joins TRBV27 to TRBJ2-2; 8 nucleotides agree with TRBD1. Per germline, CDR1 MNHEY and CDR2 SMNVEV (reference sequence). The CDR3 sequence is 14 residues long. V lost 6 bases and J lost 5; bases outside the gene matches: 5. The CDR3 DNA sequence: TGTGCCAGCAGACCCAGGGGGCGTACCGGGGAGCTGTTTTTT. Its translation is CASRPRGRTGELFF.

The V and J genes are TRBV18 and TRBJ2-7; 7 bases agree with TRBD1. CDR3 length: 16 residues. Germline loops: CDR1 KGHSH, CDR2 LQKENI. Germline trimming cut 4 bases from V and 0 bases from J; bases unmatched to any gene: 9. CDR3 sequence (DNA): TGTGCCAGCTCACGCGGACAGGTAAAGAGCTCCTACGAGCAGTACTTC. Residues: CASSRGQVKSSYEQYF.

The gene calls are TRBV9 and TRBJ1-2, with TRBD1 matching over 9 bases. This CDR3 has 17 amino acids. Unmatched junction bases numbered 12, after V lost 0 bases and J lost 6 bases. CDR1 is SGDLS and CDR2 is YYNGEE in the germline V gene. CDR3 DNA: TGTGCCAGCAGCGTAGTGCCACTGGACAGGGGAGGTGATGGCTACACCTTC. Translating gives CASSVVPLDRGGDGYTF.

This chain joins TRBV29-1 and TRBJ2-3; TRBD1 matches 9 bases. J lost 3 bases, V lost 6 bases, and 4 bases had no gene match. The germline CDR1 and CDR2 sequences are SQVTM and ANQGSEA. The CDR3 length is 13 residues. The CDR3 sequence: CSVGQGITDTQYF. DNA of the CDR3: TGCAGCGTCGGACAGGGGATTACAGATACGCAGTATTTT.

This clone appeared a few times. The chain carries TRBV28 and TRBJ1-2, with D maybe TRBD1 (5 bases). Germline V gene data show CDR1 as MDHEN and CDR2 as SYDVKM. The V and J ends lost 1 base and 5 bases respectively, with 14 bases between them. The CDR3 contains 15 residues. CDR3 sequence: CASSLSGWPRYGYTF. The CDR3 nucleotides read TGTGCCAGCAGTTTATCAGGGTGGCCGAGATATGGCTACACCTTC.

This clone was counted a single time. The chain has TRBV9 and TRBJ2-1, with TRBD2 matching over 8 bases. V was clipped by 0 bases and J by 2 bases; unmatched bases: 13. The CDR3 is made up of 19 amino acids. CDR1 and CDR2 from the germline V gene are SGDLS and YYNGEE. CDR3 amino acids: CASSVAPGTSGFTYNEQFF. The CDR3 DNA reads TGTGCCAGCAGCGTAGCCCCCGGCACTAGCGGTTTCACCTACAATGAGCAGTTCTTC.

This chain connects TRBV2 to TRBJ1-4; D gene unclear. V shed 6 bases and J shed 5 bases, with 13 bases lying between them. CDR3 size: 14 residues. Germline CDR1 is SNHLY and CDR2 is FYNNEI. CDR3 DNA sequence: TGTGCCAGCAGCGAAAACAGCTTCAATGAAAAACTGTTTTTT. It codes for CASSENSFNEKLFF.